This entry features one T cell receptor (beta chain) sequence. Its antigen remains unknown. The data originate from a study of cytomegalovirus exposure and HLA in healthy donors. Findings and caveats of the study: TCR beta chains numbering 164 were designated cytomegalovirus-associated. In a later analysis, productive TCRs from donors in an Asian-associated ancestry cluster reportedly carried fewer N-insertions than the cohort mean. Common viral pathogens seemed, in a later analysis, to connect with several of the most significant clusters.

Primers for the PCR totalled 60 Vbeta and 13 Jbeta. Data came from immunoSEQ multiplex PCR; TCRdb stores just in-frame clones and leaves some out. The profile covers roughly 230,000 clones, with roughly 81% appearing a single time and around 0.23% taken by the ten largest. The CDR3 runs 12 residues. The V end lost 5 bases, the J end lost 5 bases, and 8 bases lay between the germline ends. Germline assignment: CDR1 SGHTA and CDR2 FQGNSA. Input material: PBMCs. This clonotype originated in a girl between 2 and 10 years old in good health and CMV-seronegative. V and J are TRBV7-2 and TRBJ2-3; D gene ambiguous. DNA of the CDR3: TGTGCCAGCAGCACAAGATTAGATACGCAGTATTTT. This codes for CASSTRLDTQYF.